The 14 T cell receptor beta chains presented below share a single source sample, sequenced in a study of Ad26.COV2.S vaccination and SARS-CoV-2 variants. Measured with immunoSEQ multiplex PCR; TCRdb has only the in-frame clones, and not every one. The sample lists approximately 460,000 clones; approximately 90% were seen once. This sample's treatment: some 19 received Ad26.COV2.S at low or high dose, single or two shots; about 5 received placebo; per-sample allocation not given. Day 63 following the first vaccine or placebo injection was when the samples were taken. The specimen comprised peripheral blood, sampled in a trial of Ad26.COV2.S vaccine versus placebo. These receptors all come from a person between 18 and 60 years old who received the Ad26.COV2.S COVID-19 vaccine or a placebo.

V usage is TRBV6-5 and J usage is TRBJ2-2; 11 nucleotides align to TRBD1. The germline V gene encodes CDR1 MNHEY and CDR2 SVGAGI. Trimming removed 4 bases from V and 5 bases from J; junction bases left unmatched: 6. The CDR3 contains 16 residues. The CDR3 loop reads CASSSADRGRTGELFF. CDR3 DNA: TGTGCCAGCAGTTCTGCGGACAGGGGGCGTACCGGGGAGCTGTTTTTT.

This chain joins TRBV5-1 and TRBJ2-6; a possible D gene is TRBD1 (7 bases). Trimming pared 3 bases from V and 2 bases from J, leaving 12 bases between. In germline, CDR1 is SGHRS, CDR2 YFSETQ. This CDR3 comprises 16 residues. Written as DNA, the CDR3 is TGCGCCAGCAGCTCTGGAGGGGGCACTGGGGCCAACGTCCTGACTTTC. This codes for CASSSGGGTGANVLTF.

The chain is built from TRBV28 and TRBJ1-2; 10 positions match TRBD1. The CDR3 spans 16 residues. The V and J ends lost 2 bases and 6 bases, in that order; junction bases with no gene match: 9. Germline assignment: CDR1 MDHEN and CDR2 SYDVKM. The CDR3 reads CASSLRLIGTGDGYTF. CDR3 sequence (DNA): TGTGCCAGCAGTTTACGCCTCATCGGGACAGGGGATGGCTACACCTTC.

This sequence joins TRBV2 and TRBJ2-3; 15 nucleotides agree with TRBD2. Germline loops: CDR1 SNHLY, CDR2 FYNNEI. Trimming at V came to 5 bases and at J to 1 base, leaving 4 bases not matched to a gene. The CDR3 sequence is 17 residues long. Written as DNA, the CDR3 is TGTGCCAGCAGTACGGGACTAGCGGGAGGCCGCACAGATACGCAGTATTTT. Translation gives CASSTGLAGGRTDTQYF. Filled out from reference TRBV2 and TRBJ2-3, the complete variable domain reads EPEVTQTPSHQVTQMGQEVILRCVPISNHLYFYWYRQILGQKVEFLVSFYNNEISEKSEIFDDQFSVERPDGSNFTLKIRSTKLEDSAMYFCASSTGLAGGRTDTQYFGPGTRLTVL.

This chain connects TRBV18 to TRBJ2-7; TRBD1 is a possible D gene (6 bases). Between the trimmed V and J ends, which lost 3 bases and 0 bases, there was a span of 12 bases. This CDR3 contains 15 residues. The germline V gene encodes CDR1 KGHSH and CDR2 LQKENI. Written as DNA, the CDR3 is TGTGCCAGCTCACCTAACAGGGCTAGCTCCTACGAGCAGTACTTC. It is translated as CASSPNRASSYEQYF.

The chain is built from TRBV5-6 and TRBJ2-7; D gene ambiguous. The CDR3 sequence is 14 residues long. Trimming took off 2 bases at V and 1 base at J, with 10 bases between the two ends. The germline CDR1 and CDR2 sequences are SGHDT and YYEEEE. In DNA form, the CDR3 reads TGTGCCAGCAGCTTTTATGGGGATTCCTACGAGCAGTACTTC. Protein: CASSFYGDSYEQYF.

The gene calls are TRBV11-3 and TRBJ2-6, with D perhaps assigned TRBD1 or TRBD2 (5 bases each). V was clipped by 5 bases and J by 0 bases, with 8 bases between them. The CDR3 length is 15 residues. In germline, CDR1 is SGHNT, CDR2 YENEEA. The CDR3 spells CASSPGASGANVLTF. CDR3 bases: TGTGCCAGCAGCCCCGGGGCCTCTGGGGCCAACGTCCTGACTTTC.

The rearrangement uses TRBV5-5 and TRBJ2-7; D is perhaps TRBD1 (6 bases). Trimming cost V 2 bases and J 3 bases, with 9 bases left between them. The CDR3 is 13 residues long. The germline gives CDR1 SGHKS, CDR2 YYEKEE (reference sequence). CDR3 nucleotide sequence: TGTGCCAGCAGCTTCCAACAGGGCTACGAGCAGTACTTC. Translation: CASSFQQGYEQYF.

V and J are TRBV10-1 and TRBJ2-7; D unresolved. This CDR3 is built from 13 residues. Trimming took 2 bases from V and 2 from J, leaving 7 bases between them. The germline gives CDR1 WNHNN, CDR2 SYGVQD (reference sequence). CDR3 in DNA: TGCGCCAGCAGTGAGGGGCAGACCTACGAGCAGTACTTC. The encoded protein is CASSEGQTYEQYF.

The V gene is TRBV4-3, the J gene TRBJ2-1; 12 nucleotides match TRBD2. CDR1 and CDR2 (germline): LGHNA, YSLEER. This CDR3 has 17 amino acids. After removal of 2 bases from V and 4 bases from J, the junction contained 6 bases not matched to a gene. CDR3 sequence: CASSQTRTSGEYNEQFF. The DNA for the CDR3 is TGCGCCAGCAGCCAAACCCGGACTAGCGGGGAGTACAATGAGCAGTTCTTC.

The rearrangement joins TRBV28 to TRBJ1-6; D is possibly TRBD1 (5 bases). V lost 5 bases and J 13 bases, leaving 18 bases between the germline ends. The CDR3 loop spans 14 amino acids. Germline CDR1 and CDR2: MDHEN and SYDVKM. The CDR3 DNA reads as TGTGCCAGCAGTCCTGGGACCCTCGGGGGGCCCCTCCACTTT. It codes for CASSPGTLGGPLHF.

The rearrangement joins TRBV10-3 to TRBJ1-4; 8 bases are a match to TRBD1. Germline V gene data show CDR1 as ENHRY and CDR2 as SYGVKD. J gave up 0 bases and V 4 bases, and 4 bases lay outside the gene matches. The CDR3 consists of 16 residues. The CDR3 loop reads CAISATGDPTNEKLFF. CDR3 coding DNA: TGTGCCATCAGTGCGACAGGGGATCCAACTAATGAAAAACTGTTTTTT.

Here the CDR3 reads CSATVTGGRAFF. The DNA of the CDR3 is TGCAGCGCTACCGTGACAGGGGGGAGAGCTTTCTTT. The chain couples TRBV29-1 to TRBJ1-1, with 9 bases lining up with TRBD1. CDR3 length equals 12 residues. Germline values: CDR1 SQVTM, CDR2 ANQGSEA. The junction had 10 bases not matched to a gene; V was cut back by 7 bases and J by 10 bases.

V usage is TRBV2 and J usage is TRBJ2-1, with D perhaps being TRBD1 or TRBD2 (6 bases each). The CDR3 sequence is 15 residues long. Germline CDR1 and CDR2: SNHLY and FYNNEI. Trimming shortened V by 8 bases and J by 4 bases, and 18 bases separated the two germline ends. The CDR3 coding sequence is TGTGCCAGCGGCGGAGAGGGGGGCTTTTACAATGAGCAGTTCTTC. Its translation: CASGGEGGFYNEQFF.